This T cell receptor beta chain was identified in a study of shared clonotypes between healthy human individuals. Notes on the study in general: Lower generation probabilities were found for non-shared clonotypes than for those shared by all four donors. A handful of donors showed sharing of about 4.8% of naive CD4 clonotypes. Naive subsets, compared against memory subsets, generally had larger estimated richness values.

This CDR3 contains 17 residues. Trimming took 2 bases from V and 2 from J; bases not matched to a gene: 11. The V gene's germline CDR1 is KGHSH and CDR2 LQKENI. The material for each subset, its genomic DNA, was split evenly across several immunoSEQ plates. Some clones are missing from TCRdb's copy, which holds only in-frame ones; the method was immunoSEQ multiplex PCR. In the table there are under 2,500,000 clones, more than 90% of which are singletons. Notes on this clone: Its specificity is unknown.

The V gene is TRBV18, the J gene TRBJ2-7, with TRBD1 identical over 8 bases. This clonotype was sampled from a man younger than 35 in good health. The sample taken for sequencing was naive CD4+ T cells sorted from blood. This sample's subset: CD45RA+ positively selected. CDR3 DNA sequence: TGTGCCAGCTCACCAGTGGTACAACAGGGGGGAGCCTACGAGCAGTACTTC. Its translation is CASSPVVQQGGAYEQYF.